Each of the 18 T cell receptor beta chains below was sequenced from the same sample in a study of T and B cells in COVID-19 patients. Blood genomic DNA input for TRB amplification was about 240-550 ng. BIOMED2 TRB-A/B primer pools were used in multiplex TRB PCR. MiXCR, applied by TCRdb to the multiplex PCR reads, yields one record per CDR3 protein. The repertoire holds some 8,400 distinct CDR3 sequences, with roughly 27% as singletons. The sequencing sample was made of blood. These receptors were collected from a human donor with active COVID-19.

This clonotype is termed medium-sized. This chain connects TRBV29-1 to TRBJ1-2; D gene unclear. CDR3 size: 11 residues. Trimming left V 8 bases short and J 3 bases short, with 10 bases between. The germline V gene encodes CDR1 SQVTM and CDR2 ANQGSEA. The CDR3 DNA sequence: TGCAGCTCTGGAACAGACTATGGCTACACCTTC. It is translated as CSSGTDYGYTF. The full variable domain, rest sourced from reference TRBV29-1 and TRBJ1-2, is SAVISQKPSRDICQRGTSLTIQCQVDSQVTMMFWYRQQPGQSLTLIATANQGSEATYESGFVIDKFPISRPNLTFSTLTVSNMSPEDSSIYLCSSGTDYGYTFGSGTRLTVV.

The chain has TRBV12-3 or TRBV12-4 and TRBJ1-5, with TRBD1 matching 8 bases. The CDR3 has 13 residues. V trimming: 5 bases; J trimming: 6 bases; junction bases outside the gene matches: 3. The CDR3 nucleotides read TGTGCCAGCAGTCGACAGGGGAGTCAGCCCCAGCATTTT. This sequence encodes CASSRQGSQPQHF.

This clonotype was detected a few times. The CDR3: CASSFTTGTAFF. The CDR3 DNA sequence: TGTGCCAGCAGTTTTACGACAGGAACAGCTTTCTTT. The J gene is TRBJ1-1, the V gene TRBV6-2 or TRBV6-3, with D tentatively TRBD1 (6 bases). Germline CDR1 is MNHEY and CDR2 is SVGEGT. The CDR3 totals 12 residues. Trimming removed 4 bases at V and 10 bases at J, with 13 bases between.

This clonotype rates as medium-sized (0.01 to 0.1%). V and J are TRBV29-1 and TRBJ2-1, with TRBD1 matching 7 bases. J was trimmed by 8 bases and V by 5 bases; bases with no gene match: 9. The germline gives CDR1 SQVTM, CDR2 ANQGSEA. The CDR3 is 13 amino acids. The CDR3 nucleotides read TGCAGCGTTCACAGGGGCCTGAAAGATGAGCAGTTCTTC. Translation: CSVHRGLKDEQFF.

This rearrangement joins TRBV12-3 or TRBV12-4 to TRBJ1-5; 8 nucleotides match TRBD1. J lost 9 bases, V lost 1 base, and 8 bases had no gene match. This CDR3 contains 15 residues. The CDR3 DNA reads TGTGCCAGCAGTTTAGTTGTCGGACAGGGTACGCCCCAGCATTTT. Its translation is CASSLVVGQGTPQHF.

This clonotype rates as medium-sized. The chain uses TRBV6-4 and TRBJ2-3, with 8 positions matching TRBD2. The CDR3 is 15 amino acids. Germline CDR1 reads MRHNA; CDR2 reads SNTAGT. The trim removed 3 bases at V and 4 bases at J, leaving 6 bases unmatched. The CDR3 spells CASSEDGGAPDTQYF. DNA of the CDR3: TGTGCCAGCAGTGAAGACGGGGGGGCCCCAGATACGCAGTATTTT.

V is TRBV11-2 and J is TRBJ2-5, with 9 nucleotides matching TRBD1. Germline assignment: CDR1 SGHAT and CDR2 FQNNGV. This CDR3 has 16 amino acids. Germline trimming cut 3 bases from V and 5 bases from J; bases unmatched to any gene: 10. CDR3 amino acids: CASSLGGQGMRETQYF. CDR3 in DNA: TGTGCCAGCAGCTTGGGGGGACAGGGCATGAGGGAGACCCAGTACTTC.

This clonotype occurred a few times. The V and J genes are TRBV20-1 and TRBJ2-5; weak D call: TRBD2 (5 bases). Germline V lookup: CDR1 DFQATT, CDR2 SNEGSKA (reference sequence). The CDR3 has 13 amino acids. V gave up 1 base and J gave up 5 bases, with 11 bases separating them. CDR3 protein: CSARALSGETQYF. The CDR3 bases are TGCAGTGCTAGAGCGCTATCGGGGGAGACCCAGTACTTC.

V is TRBV6-5 and J is TRBJ1-2; D is unclear. The germline V gene has CDR1 MNHEY and CDR2 SVGAGI. The CDR3 is 13 residues long. Trimming pared 6 bases from V and 0 bases from J, leaving 8 bases between. For the CDR3, the DNA is TGTGCCAGCAGGAACAAGGCTAACTATGGCTACACCTTC. It specifies CASRNKANYGYTF.

This clonotype was counted between two and nine times. The gene calls are TRBV4-2 and TRBJ2-1; TRBD2 matches 7 bases. CDR1 is LGHNA, CDR2 YNFKEQ, per germline. The CDR3 covers 16 residues. The V gene end was trimmed by 0 bases and the J gene end by 2 bases; junction bases not matched to a gene: 4. The CDR3 DNA is TGTGCCAGCAGCCAAGAGGCTAGCGGAACCTACAATGAGCAGTTCTTC. The encoded protein is CASSQEASGTYNEQFF.

The chain combines TRBV7-2 with TRBJ1-5; D call uncertain. Trimming stripped 1 base from V and 2 bases from J, with 9 bases between. This CDR3 comprises 15 residues. Germline lookup yields CDR1 SGHTA and CDR2 FQGNSA. The CDR3 sequence is CASSLGGIGNQPQHF. The DNA for the CDR3 is TGTGCCAGCAGCTTAGGGGGTATTGGCAATCAGCCCCAGCATTTT. The full variable domain, completed using reference TRBV7-2 and TRBJ1-5, is GAGVSQSPSNKVTEKGKDVELRCDPISGHTALYWYRQSLGQGLEFLIYFQGNSAPDKSGLPSDRFSAERTGGSVSTLTIQRTQQEDSAVYLCASSLGGIGNQPQHFGDGTRLSIL.

This clonotype is labeled medium-sized (0.01 to 0.1%). The rearrangement uses TRBV27 and TRBJ2-3, with TRBD1 matching over 7 bases. The CDR3 sequence is 17 residues long. CDR1 and CDR2 (germline): MNHEY, SMNVEV (reference sequence). After removal of 0 bases from V and 5 bases from J, the junction contained 11 bases not matched to a gene. The DNA of the CDR3 is TGTGCCAGCAGTTTATCGCCAGGGGGTGTATATTTAGATACGCAGTATTTT. Protein: CASSLSPGGVYLDTQYF.

The V call is TRBV12-3 or TRBV12-4, the J call TRBJ2-7; D not certain. With 1 base removed from V and 2 bases from J, the gap between germline ends came to 9 bases. The CDR3 sequence is 14 residues long. The CDR3, as DNA: TGTGCCAGCAGTTTAGGGACGGTAACCTACGAGCAGTACTTC. This encodes CASSLGTVTYEQYF.

This chain connects TRBV9 to TRBJ2-2; 8 bases are a match to TRBD2. This CDR3 contains 17 residues. V lost 4 bases and J lost 4; bases outside the gene matches: 12. The V gene's germline CDR1 is SGDLS and CDR2 YYNGEE. The CDR3 reads CASSPSWGLELTGELFF. CDR3 nucleotide sequence: TGTGCCAGCAGCCCAAGCTGGGGACTAGAGCTCACCGGGGAGCTGTTTTTT.

At least ten counts were recorded for this clonotype. The genes are TRBV6-5 and TRBJ2-5, with 9 positions matching TRBD2. J was trimmed by 5 bases and V by 5 bases; bases with no gene match: 9. The length of the CDR3 is 15 residues. Germline values: CDR1 MNHEY, CDR2 SVGAGI. CDR3 in amino acids: CASSEDAGGRETQYF. DNA of the CDR3: TGTGCCAGCAGTGAAGACGCGGGAGGGCGGGAGACCCAGTACTTC.

The sample holds a few counts of this clonotype. The J gene is TRBJ2-7, the V gene TRBV5-6, with 9 bases aligning to TRBD2. Germline loops: CDR1 SGHDT, CDR2 YYEEEE. This CDR3 spans 16 amino acids. The V and J ends lost 4 bases and 1 base, in that order; junction bases with no gene match: 9. Here the CDR3 DNA reads TGTGCCAGCAGCCTTACCCCTAGCGGGATTTCCTACGAGCAGTACTTC. It specifies CASSLTPSGISYEQYF.

This clonotype is labeled medium-sized. The chain combines TRBV29-1 with TRBJ2-3; tentative D call: TRBD1 (5 bases). The CDR3 sequence is 17 residues long. Trimming removed 3 bases at V and 1 base at J, with 20 bases between. Germline V CDR1 and CDR2: SQVTM, ANQGSEA. The CDR3 here is CSVDLGASGWGTDTQYF. The CDR3 DNA is TGCAGCGTTGATTTGGGCGCGTCAGGGTGGGGCACAGATACGCAGTATTTT.

This clonotype is termed medium-sized. V and J are TRBV29-1 and TRBJ1-1, with 10 bases aligning to TRBD1. Germline loops: CDR1 SQVTM, CDR2 ANQGSEA. The CDR3 consists of 15 residues. Trimming removed 3 bases from V and 1 base from J; junction bases left unmatched: 5. The CDR3 reads CSVDEDRGANTEAFF. The CDR3 DNA is TGCAGCGTTGACGAGGACAGGGGGGCGAACACTGAAGCTTTCTTT. Looking up the rest from reference TRBV29-1 and TRBJ1-1 gives the full variable domain: SAVISQKPSRDICQRGTSLTIQCQVDSQVTMMFWYRQQPGQSLTLIATANQGSEATYESGFVIDKFPISRPNLTFSTLTVSNMSPEDSSIYLCSVDEDRGANTEAFFGQGTRLTVV.